Listed below are T cell receptor beta chains from one sample, sequenced in a study of post-analysis software for immune sequencing data. TCRdb recomputed calls from the PCR reads with MiXCR, one row per CDR3 protein. The sample consists of about 540,000 distinct CDR3 sequences, less than 40% of them appearing once. Sequencing was performed on blood. The origin of the receptors is a girl aged 2-17 years with multiple sclerosis. Both conserved end residues are part of each CDR3. The D gene is left open where the match is weak. Size tells how often a clone was seen (once, few, many) or the class of an expanded clone, and some rows leave it out.

j_call: TRBJ1-4; d_call: TRBD1; v_call: TRBV6-1; clone_size: few; cdr3_nt: TGTGCCAGCAAGAACAGGGGGGCTGAAAAACTGTTTTTT; cdr3_aa: CASKNRGAEKLFF
j_call: TRBJ2-5; d_call: NA; v_call: TRBV6-1; clone_size: few; cdr3_nt: TGTGCCAGCAGTGATTTAGGGACGGCCCGGGAGACCCAGTACTTC; cdr3_aa: CASSDLGTARETQYF
j_call: TRBJ2-5; d_call: NA; v_call: TRBV6-1; clone_size: NA; cdr3_nt: TGTGCCAGCAACCGGGACTTTCAAGAGACCCAGTACTTC; cdr3_aa: CASNRDFQETQYF
j_call: TRBJ1-1; d_call: TRBD1; v_call: TRBV5-1; clone_size: NA; cdr3_nt: TGCGCCAGCAGCGCGGGACAGGGTATCCCTGAAGCTTTCTTT; cdr3_aa: CASSAGQGIPEAFF
j_call: TRBJ1-1; d_call: TRBD1; v_call: TRBV12-3/TRBV12-4; clone_size: many; cdr3_nt: TGTGCCAGCAGTCCGGGACAGGGGTTTGCTGAAGCTTTCTTT; cdr3_aa: CASSPGQGFAEAFF
j_call: TRBJ2-5; d_call: TRBD2; v_call: TRBV12-3/TRBV12-4; clone_size: NA; cdr3_nt: TGTGCCTGCAGTTCCCGACTAGCGGGGGTATTGGAGACCCAGTACTTC; cdr3_aa: CACSSRLAGVLETQYF
j_call: TRBJ1-1; d_call: TRBD1; v_call: TRBV20-1; clone_size: NA; cdr3_nt: TGCAGTGCTTACAGGGGAACTAACACTGAAGCTTTCTTT; cdr3_aa: CSAYRGTNTEAFF
j_call: TRBJ1-2; d_call: TRBD1; v_call: TRBV5-1; clone_size: NA; cdr3_nt: TGCGCCAGCAGCTTGGCCAGGGGGAGAGATGGCTACACCTTC; cdr3_aa: CASSLARGRDGYTF
j_call: TRBJ2-7; d_call: NA; v_call: TRBV29-1; clone_size: few; cdr3_nt: TGCAGCGTTCAAAAGGTATCCTACGAGCAGTACTTC; cdr3_aa: CSVQKVSYEQYF
j_call: TRBJ1-2; d_call: NA; v_call: TRBV29-1; clone_size: few; cdr3_nt: TGCAGCTTGGGATCTAACTATGGCTACACCTTC; cdr3_aa: CSLGSNYGYTF
j_call: TRBJ2-1; d_call: NA; v_call: TRBV24-1; clone_size: NA; cdr3_nt: TGTGCCACCGGGGTTGGAGGGGACGTTGAGCAGTTCTTC; cdr3_aa: CATGVGGDVEQFF
j_call: TRBJ2-7; d_call: NA; v_call: TRBV7-9; clone_size: NA; cdr3_nt: TGTGCCAGCAGGACGGACTTCTCCTACGAGCAGTACTTC; cdr3_aa: CASRTDFSYEQYF
j_call: TRBJ2-1; d_call: TRBD1; v_call: TRBV5-6; clone_size: few; cdr3_nt: TGTGCCAGCACCTCAACCGGGACAGGGAACCGCTACAATGAGCAGTTCTTC; cdr3_aa: CASTSTGTGNRYNEQFF
j_call: TRBJ2-7; d_call: NA; v_call: TRBV12-3/TRBV12-4; clone_size: NA; cdr3_nt: TGTGCCGGCAACGCGGGGGCCCGCTCCTACGAGCAGTACTTC; cdr3_aa: CAGNAGARSYEQYF